These T cell receptor beta chains were read from a single sample in a study of cytomegalovirus exposure and HLA in healthy donors. The repertoire was sequenced with immunoSEQ multiplex PCR; TCRdb's copy has only in-frame clones and lacks some. The sample shows around 300,000 clones, around 90% of them seen only once. The sequenced sample was PBMCs. The receptors shown here come from a young woman in good health and CMV-seronegative. The CDR3 runs from the conserved cysteine through the conserved F or W. The order of the fields is CDR3 DNA, CDR3 protein, D gene, clone size, V gene, J gene. D genes are given only for firm matches. Clone size, where shown, is once, few, many, or a class for clones that have expanded.

DNA: TGCGCCAGCAGCTTGGGTGGGGCGAGCCAGCCCCAGCATTTT; CDR3: CASSLGGASQPQHF; D: -; size: -; V: TRBV5-1; J: TRBJ1-5
DNA: TGTGCCAGCGGTACTAGCGGTGGCTACACCTTC; CDR3: CASGTSGGYTF; D: -; size: -; V: TRBV27; J: TRBJ1-2
DNA: TGTGCCAGCTCACCCGAAGAGGGATCGAGTCAGCCCCAGCATTTT; CDR3: CASSPEEGSSQPQHF; D: -; size: -; V: TRBV18; J: TRBJ1-5
DNA: TGTGCCAGCGGGACCGGACAGGCAAACTACAATGAGCAGTTCTTC; CDR3: CASGTGQANYNEQFF; D: TRBD1; size: -; V: TRBV6-5; J: TRBJ2-1
DNA: TGTGCCAGCAGGTTAGGGGCGGAGTACTTC; CDR3: CASRLGAEYF; D: -; size: -; V: TRBV2; J: TRBJ2-4
DNA: TGTGCCAGCAGCCGGGACTTAAGCTCTGGAAACACCATATATTTT; CDR3: CASSRDLSSGNTIYF; D: -; size: -; V: TRBV7-8; J: TRBJ1-3
DNA: TGTGCCAGCAGCGCAGAGGACAGGGGGAACTATGGCTACACCTTC; CDR3: CASSAEDRGNYGYTF; D: TRBD1; size: -; V: TRBV9; J: TRBJ1-2
DNA: TGTGCCAGCCACCAGGGCCCATTTTATGGCTACACCTTC; CDR3: CASHQGPFYGYTF; D: -; size: few; V: TRBV6-1; J: TRBJ1-2
DNA: TGTGCCATCAGTGAGTTCTCAGGGGGCTCGGATTATGGCTACACCTTC; CDR3: CAISEFSGGSDYGYTF; D: TRBD1; size: -; V: TRBV10-3; J: TRBJ1-2
DNA: TGTGCCAGCAGTGTTGACAGGGTCTCTGGAAACACCATATATTTT; CDR3: CASSVDRVSGNTIYF; D: TRBD1; size: few; V: TRBV6-1; J: TRBJ1-3
DNA: TGCGCCAGCAGCCAAGTGCTAGCGGGGACCTACAATGAGCAGTTCTTC; CDR3: CASSQVLAGTYNEQFF; D: TRBD2; size: -; V: TRBV4-1; J: TRBJ2-1
DNA: TGTGCCAGCAGTGAACTGGCCCATTCACCCCTCCACTTT; CDR3: CASSELAHSPLHF; D: -; size: few; V: TRBV2; J: TRBJ1-6
DNA: TGTGCCAGCAGCCCTTCTAGCGGGGGGCTCCAAGAGACCCAGTACTTC; CDR3: CASSPSSGGLQETQYF; D: TRBD2; size: -; V: TRBV7-3; J: TRBJ2-5
DNA: TGTGCCAGCAGCTCGGGACTAGTGGGTGGGGAGCAGTACTTC; CDR3: CASSSGLVGGEQYF; D: TRBD2; size: -; V: TRBV13; J: TRBJ2-7
DNA: TGTGCCAGCAGGGCTAGCGGGGGGGCCGGGGAGCTGTTTTTT; CDR3: CASRASGGAGELFF; D: TRBD2; size: -; V: TRBV6-1; J: TRBJ2-2
DNA: TGCGCCAGCAGCTTGGTCATGGTGGGGGGGGAGCCCTACAATGAGCAGTTCTTC; CDR3: CASSLVMVGGEPYNEQFF; D: TRBD2; size: -; V: TRBV5-1; J: TRBJ2-1
DNA: TGTGCCAGTTTAGCACAGGACCGAGCTCAGCCCCAGCATTTT; CDR3: CASLAQDRAQPQHF; D: -; size: -; V: TRBV6-6; J: TRBJ1-5
DNA: TGTTCCAGCAGCCCTTCTGGGGCCAACGTCCTGACTTTC; CDR3: CSSSPSGANVLTF; D: -; size: -; V: TRBV7-9; J: TRBJ2-6
DNA: TGTGCCAGCAGCTTTTACAGGGGACCAAGCTCCTATAATTCACCCCTCCACTTT; CDR3: CASSFYRGPSSYNSPLHF; D: TRBD1; size: -; V: TRBV5-6; J: TRBJ1-6
DNA: TGTGCCTGGAGCTCCGGGACTAGCTACTACAATGAGCAGTTCTTC; CDR3: CAWSSGTSYYNEQFF; D: TRBD2; size: -; V: TRBV30; J: TRBJ2-1
DNA: TGTGCCAGCAGTCCCAGGAACAGGGGTTTCAACGAGCAGTACTTC; CDR3: CASSPRNRGFNEQYF; D: TRBD1; size: -; V: TRBV28; J: TRBJ2-7
DNA: TGTGCCAGCAGTTCCAACAGGGATTATAGCAATCAGCCCCAGCATTTT; CDR3: CASSSNRDYSNQPQHF; D: -; size: -; V: TRBV28; J: TRBJ1-5
DNA: TGTGCCAGCAGTGACTCTCTGGTCGGGGGCTACACCTTC; CDR3: CASSDSLVGGYTF; D: -; size: -; V: TRBV25-1; J: TRBJ1-2
DNA: TGTGCCAGCAGTCCCCTAGGGGCGGGGATTAGCACAGATACGCAGTATTTT; CDR3: CASSPLGAGISTDTQYF; D: -; size: -; V: TRBV27; J: TRBJ2-3
DNA: TGTGCCAGCAGTTACGCTCGGAGTGGGGCCAACGTCCTGACTTTC; CDR3: CASSYARSGANVLTF; D: -; size: once; V: TRBV6-5; J: TRBJ2-6
DNA: TGTGCCAGCAGCTCGGGACAGGGTAACACAGATACGCAGTATTTT; CDR3: CASSSGQGNTDTQYF; D: TRBD1; size: -; V: TRBV5-6; J: TRBJ2-3
DNA: TGTGCCACCAGCAGAGATGGAGGACAGCCCCAGATCTATGGCTACACCTTC; CDR3: CATSRDGGQPQIYGYTF; D: -; size: -; V: TRBV15; J: TRBJ1-2
DNA: TGCGCCAGCAGCTATACAGGGCGTGAGGGCTACACCTTC; CDR3: CASSYTGREGYTF; D: -; size: -; V: TRBV5-1; J: TRBJ1-2
DNA: TGTGCCAGCAGCTTACACGGGACAGGCTATGGCTACACCTTC; CDR3: CASSLHGTGYGYTF; D: TRBD1; size: -; V: TRBV9; J: TRBJ1-2
DNA: TGTGCCAGCAGCGTTGATGCCGGTAGGGAGGGGTACTACAATGAGCAGTTCTTC; CDR3: CASSVDAGREGYYNEQFF; D: TRBD2; size: -; V: TRBV5-6; J: TRBJ2-1
DNA: TGTGCCAGCAGCGTAGCCGGTGACTACTACGAGCAGTACTTC; CDR3: CASSVAGDYYEQYF; D: -; size: -; V: TRBV9; J: TRBJ2-7
DNA: TGTGCCAGCAGTTTGTCATTGGCACTAGCGGGCGAGCAGTTCTTC; CDR3: CASSLSLALAGEQFF; D: TRBD2; size: -; V: TRBV27; J: TRBJ2-1
DNA: TGTGCCAGCAGTGCCCAGGGTGGGCTTGGCTACACCTTC; CDR3: CASSAQGGLGYTF; D: -; size: -; V: TRBV6-4; J: TRBJ1-2
DNA: TGTGCCAGCACCCGGACTACTCGTGCTAGCACAGATACGCAGTATTTT; CDR3: CASTRTTRASTDTQYF; D: -; size: -; V: TRBV2; J: TRBJ2-3
DNA: TGTGCCAGCAGCCGCACCCCAACCGGAGCGGACTCTGGAAACACCATATATTTT; CDR3: CASSRTPTGADSGNTIYF; D: -; size: -; V: TRBV9; J: TRBJ1-3
DNA: TGTGCCAGCAGTGACTCGGAGAGCGGCTACACCTTC; CDR3: CASSDSESGYTF; D: -; size: -; V: TRBV6-4; J: TRBJ1-2
DNA: TGCAGCGTCATGCCGGGACACCAGGCCCAACGCGAGCAGTACTTC; CDR3: CSVMPGHQAQREQYF; D: -; size: once; V: TRBV29-1; J: TRBJ2-7
DNA: TGTGCCAGCAGTGAAGCGTCCTGGACTAGTTTAGATGAGCAGTTCTTC; CDR3: CASSEASWTSLDEQFF; D: TRBD2; size: -; V: TRBV6-1; J: TRBJ2-1
DNA: TGTGCCAGTAGTATGGAAGACAGGGGGGGAAGCGAGCAGTACTTC; CDR3: CASSMEDRGGSEQYF; D: TRBD1; size: -; V: TRBV19; J: TRBJ2-7
DNA: TGTGCCAGCGGTCCACGAGGGAGCACTGAAGCTTTCTTT; CDR3: CASGPRGSTEAFF; D: -; size: -; V: TRBV2; J: TRBJ1-1
DNA: TGTGCCAGCAGCTTGGTGGCTAGCTCCTACGAGCAGTACTTC; CDR3: CASSLVASSYEQYF; D: -; size: -; V: TRBV5-6; J: TRBJ2-7
DNA: TGTGCCAGCAGGCAGGCCCATGCCGACTATGGCTACACCTTC; CDR3: CASRQAHADYGYTF; D: -; size: -; V: TRBV9; J: TRBJ1-2
DNA: TGTGCCAGCAGTGGAGACAGGGAAGAGACCCAGTACTTC; CDR3: CASSGDREETQYF; D: TRBD1; size: -; V: TRBV11-3; J: TRBJ2-5
DNA: TGTGCCAGCAGTTTGGACGGGGGGCTCCCTTACAATGAGCAGTTCTTC; CDR3: CASSLDGGLPYNEQFF; D: -; size: -; V: TRBV6-4; J: TRBJ2-1